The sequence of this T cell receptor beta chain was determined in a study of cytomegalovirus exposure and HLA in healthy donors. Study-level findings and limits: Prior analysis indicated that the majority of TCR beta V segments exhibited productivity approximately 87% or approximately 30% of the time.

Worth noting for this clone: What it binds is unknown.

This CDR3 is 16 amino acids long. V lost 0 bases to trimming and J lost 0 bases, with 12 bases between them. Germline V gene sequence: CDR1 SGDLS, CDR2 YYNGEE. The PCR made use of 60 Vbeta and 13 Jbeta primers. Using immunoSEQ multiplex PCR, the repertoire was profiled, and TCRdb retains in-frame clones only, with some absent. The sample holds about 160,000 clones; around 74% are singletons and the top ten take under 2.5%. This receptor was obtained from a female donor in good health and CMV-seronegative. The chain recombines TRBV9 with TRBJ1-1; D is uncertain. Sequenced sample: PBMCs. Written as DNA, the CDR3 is TGTGCCAGCAGCGTAGGGTCGTTTGGAGTGAACACTGAAGCTTTCTTT. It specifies CASSVGSFGVNTEAFF.